This T cell receptor beta chain stems from a study of T cell responses to AZD1222 COVID-19 vaccine. Study results and caveats: With dominance at 160-218 and 743-854, vaccine-associated CD4 TCRs spanned spike. Within unmutated variant regions lay the reported targets of nearly half of spike-specific TCRs. Repertoire sampling was restricted to post-peak T cell response timepoints.

In regard to this clone: As yet, its antigen is unknown.

Germline V lookup: CDR1 SGHTA, CDR2 FQGTGA. Trimming took off 4 bases at V and 5 bases at J, with 12 bases between the two ends. The CDR3 loop spans 14 amino acids. Clones were sequenced by immunoSEQ multiplex PCR, and TCRdb holds only the in-frame ones, with some missing. The table includes almost 70,000 clones, over 65% detected once. The chain recombines TRBV7-3 with TRBJ2-1, with D tentatively TRBD2 (5 bases). This receptor was identified in an adult who received the AZD1222 COVID-19 vaccine. Source: peripheral blood, taken 28 days after the second AZD1222 dose. Written as DNA, the CDR3 is TGTGCCAGCAGCTCCGGGATCGATAACAATGAGCAGTTCTTC. This translates into CASSSGIDNNEQFF.